These 13 T cell receptor beta chains share one sample of origin, sequenced in a study of Ad26.COV2.S vaccination and SARS-CoV-2 variants (dated by TCRdb to the early 2020s). This specimen's treatment or condition label, per the study, means: roughly 20 received Ad26.COV2.S at low or high dose, single or two shots; 5 received placebo; per-sample allocation not given. For vaccine and placebo recipients, the sequenced repertoires came from samples collected on day 63 after the first injection. The library was made by the immunoSEQ multiplex PCR assay. Drawn from immuneACCESS, this table holds only the in-frame rearrangements with V and J called that TCRdb kept. Clones are partly lost; checked studies trace under half to an unresolved V gene and leave the rest unexplained. The sample has approximately 300,000 clones on record, 85% to 90% of them singletons. Less than 2% of the sample goes to the ten largest clones.

The sample consisted of peripheral blood, taken in a trial of Ad26.COV2.S vaccine versus placebo. The receptors shown here come from a person between 18 and 59 years old who received the Ad26.COV2.S COVID-19 vaccine or a placebo.

The gene calls are TRBV6-2 or TRBV6-3 and TRBJ2-5, with no clear D. Germline loops: CDR1 MNHEY, CDR2 SVGEGT. CDR3 length: 13 amino acids. Trimming took 1 base from V and 2 from J, leaving 5 bases between them. In DNA, the CDR3 is TGTGCCAGCAGTTACTTAAGTCAAGAGACCCAGTACTTC. It codes for CASSYLSQETQYF.

The chain joins TRBV6-1 to TRBJ2-7; D may be TRBD1 (5 bases). V shed 6 bases and J shed 1 base, with 10 bases lying between them. Germline CDR1 MNHNS, CDR2 SASEGT. There are 13 residues in the CDR3. The CDR3 here is CASRAGISYEQYF. The CDR3 region has the DNA TGTGCCAGCAGGGCAGGGATTTCCTACGAGCAGTACTTC.

The V gene is TRBV7-3, the J gene TRBJ1-1, with TRBD1 identical over 8 bases. The J segment lost 5 bases and the V segment lost 5 bases, leaving 4 bases of the junction unmatched. CDR1 and CDR2 (germline): SGHTA, FQGTGA. The CDR3 length is 13 residues. The CDR3 protein is CASSQTGDTEAFF. CDR3 in DNA: TGTGCCAGCAGCCAGACAGGGGATACTGAAGCTTTCTTT.

The chain is built from TRBV27 and TRBJ1-4; 8 nucleotides align to TRBD1. The CDR3 runs to 15 residues. The V gene end was trimmed by 1 base and the J gene end by 7 bases; junction bases not matched to a gene: 5. In germline, CDR1 is MNHEY, CDR2 SMNVEV (reference sequence). CDR3 DNA sequence: TGTGCCAGCAGTTTATGGTCAGGGGGCGGTGAAAAACTGTTTTTT. It yields the protein CASSLWSGGGEKLFF.

V usage is TRBV7-3 and J usage is TRBJ1-2; D is possibly TRBD1 (6 bases). The CDR3 covers 13 residues. V was clipped by 5 bases and J by 7 bases, with 14 bases between them. CDR1 is SGHTA, CDR2 FQGTGA, per germline. The CDR3 coding sequence is TGTGCCAGCAGCCCCGGGCAGGGGCTTGGCTACACCTTC. Protein sequence: CASSPGQGLGYTF.

In this sample, this clone turned up a few times. The rearrangement joins TRBV18 to TRBJ1-1, with D unclear. This CDR3 contains 12 residues. Germline CDR1 and CDR2: KGHSH and LQKENI. V was cut by 5 bases and J by 5 bases, with 9 bases left in between. The CDR3 protein is CASSRAGTEAFF. The DNA of the CDR3 is TGTGCCAGCTCAAGGGCGGGGACTGAAGCTTTCTTT. The whole variable domain, filled in from reference TRBV18 and TRBJ1-1, reads NAGVMQNPRHLVRRRGQEARLRCSPMKGHSHVYWYRQLPEEGLKFMVYLQKENIIDESGMPKERFSAEFPKEGPSILRIQQVVRGDSAAYFCASSRAGTEAFFGQGTRLTVV.

The chain combines TRBV5-1 with TRBJ1-4; D remains ambiguous. V lost 2 bases to trimming and J lost 8 bases, with 10 bases between them. This CDR3 region has 13 residues. Germline V gene sequence: CDR1 SGHRS, CDR2 YFSETQ. CDR3 loop: CASSFQVGEKLFF. CDR3 DNA sequence: TGCGCCAGCAGCTTTCAGGTTGGCGAAAAACTGTTTTTT.

The rearrangement uses TRBV7-9 and TRBJ1-1; tentative D call: TRBD1 (5 bases). The CDR3 has 15 amino acids. From germline, CDR1 is SEHNR and CDR2 FQNEAQ (reference sequence). Trimming took off 1 base at V and 4 bases at J, with 13 bases between the two ends. In nucleotides, the CDR3 is TGTGCCAGCAGCTTAGTCCAGGGAAAGGGCACTGAAGCTTTCTTT. Translated: CASSLVQGKGTEAFF.

The chain combines TRBV11-2 with TRBJ2-1; 10 bases are shared with TRBD2. The ends lost 9 bases at V and 3 bases at J; junction bases unmatched: 8. Germline lookup yields CDR1 SGHAT and CDR2 FQNNGV. The CDR3 runs to 15 residues. This CDR3 is CASTSKRGGYNEQFF. The DNA for the CDR3 is TGTGCCAGTACAAGTAAGCGGGGGGGCTACAATGAGCAGTTCTTC.

This chain links TRBV5-1 with TRBJ2-7, with TRBD1 identical over 7 bases. The V and J ends lost 0 bases and 4 bases, in that order; junction bases with no gene match: 1. The CDR3 sequence is 13 residues long. The germline gives CDR1 SGHRS, CDR2 YFSETQ. Here the CDR3 DNA reads TGCGCCAGCAGCTTGGCCAGGGGGTACGAGCAGTACTTC. Residues: CASSLARGYEQYF.

The CDR3 region is CATGGYWNEQYF. The CDR3 DNA reads as TGTGCCACCGGGGGGTATTGGAACGAGCAGTACTTC. The chain couples TRBV27 to TRBJ2-7; 7 positions match TRBD2. After removal of 10 bases from V and 5 bases from J, the junction contained 8 bases not matched to a gene. This CDR3 is built from 12 residues. CDR1 MNHEY and CDR2 SMNVEV come from the germline V gene (reference sequence).

The CDR3 sequence is CASSLDRGGGNEQFF. CDR3 DNA: TGCGCCAGCAGCTTGGACAGGGGAGGTGGTAATGAGCAGTTCTTC. This chain joins TRBV5-1 and TRBJ2-1; D perhaps matches TRBD1 (7 bases). Trimming took 0 bases from V and 7 from J, leaving 14 bases between them. CDR3 length: 15 amino acids. Germline-derived CDR1 and CDR2 are SGHRS and YFSETQ.

The chain couples TRBV6-2 or TRBV6-3 to TRBJ1-4, with a weak D call TRBD1 (6 bases). Trimming cost V 2 bases and J 7 bases, with 11 bases left between them. Germline V gene sequence: CDR1 MNHEY, CDR2 SVGEGT. The CDR3 loop spans 14 amino acids. The CDR3 nucleotides read TGTGCCAGCAGTTACGGGGGCGTCGGTGAAAAACTGTTTTTT. This encodes CASSYGGVGEKLFF.